This T cell receptor (beta chain) was sequenced for a study of lung T cells in sarcoidosis with Löfgren's syndrome. Study-wide points: Shared TRAV12-1 and TRBV2 CDR3 motifs across Löfgren's syndrome patients reportedly suggested public CD4+ TCRs.

TCRdb reprocessed the reads with MiXCR, giving one entry per CDR3 protein. The table includes tens of thousands of distinct CDR3 sequences, approximately 22% detected once. V was cut by 6 bases and J by 4 bases, with 7 bases left in between. The CDR3 totals 11 residues. The germline V gene has CDR1 MNHNS and CDR2 SASEGT. This clonotype was recorded at least ten times. The antigen remains undetermined. The sequenced sample consisted of CD4+ T cells from PBMCs. The receptor was isolated from a human donor with sarcoidosis (Löfgren's syndrome or another form), or a control subject (not recorded which). V usage is TRBV6-1 and J usage is TRBJ2-7, with D unclear. Here the CDR3 reads CASSARYEQYF. The CDR3 DNA sequence: TGTGCCAGCAGCGCCAGATACGAGCAGTACTTC.